Presented here are 11 T cell receptor beta chains from one specimen sequenced in a study of identifying expanded T cells in peripheral blood. Clones were sequenced by immunoSEQ multiplex PCR, and TCRdb holds only the in-frame ones, with some missing. Among tens of thousands of clones listed, 88% were seen once. The source material was blood. Receptor source: a person aged 18-70 years in good health.

The J gene is TRBJ2-5, the V gene TRBV18, with unresolved D. Germline CDR1 reads KGHSH; CDR2 reads LQKENI. There are 15 residues in the CDR3. Trimming cost V 3 bases and J 0 bases, with 11 bases left between them. In nucleotides, the CDR3 is TGTGCCAGCTCACCTCGGTCCTCGTACCAAGAGACCCAGTACTTC. Protein product: CASSPRSSYQETQYF.

This chain connects TRBV5-4 to TRBJ2-3, with TRBD2 matching 11 bases. The CDR3 covers 15 residues. With 9 bases clipped from V and 6 bases from J, the junction kept 12 bases outside the gene matches. The germline gives CDR1 SGHNT, CDR2 YYREEE (reference sequence). The CDR3 reads CATQGASGGPDTQYF. CDR3 in DNA: TGTGCCACCCAAGGCGCTAGCGGGGGGCCTGATACGCAGTATTTT.

The chain is built from TRBV6-5 and TRBJ1-6; D is undetermined. CDR3 length equals 13 residues. The V and J ends lost 6 bases and 8 bases respectively, with 11 bases between them. Per the germline V gene, CDR1 is MNHEY and CDR2 is SVGAGI. CDR3 nucleotide sequence: TGTGCCAGCAGCCGCTACCCCGATTCACCCCTCCACTTT. This gives the protein CASSRYPDSPLHF.

The chain is built from TRBV19 and TRBJ2-5; D remains unclear. The CDR3 spans 13 residues. The V end was cut by 8 bases, the J end by 5 bases, with 15 bases between. CDR1 and CDR2 (germline): LNHDA, SQIVND (reference sequence). The CDR3 DNA sequence: TGTGCCAGTCGAGGTCGGGTGTCGGAGACCCAGTACTTC. Protein product: CASRGRVSETQYF. The full variable domain, rest sourced from reference TRBV19 and TRBJ2-5, is DGGITQSPKYLFRKEGQNVTLSCEQNLNHDAMYWYRQDPGQGLRLIYYSQIVNDFQKGDIAEGYSVSREKKESFPLTVTSAQKNPTAFYLCASRGRVSETQYFGPGTRLLVL.

The chain carries TRBV7-9 and TRBJ2-7, with D hard to call. CDR1 and CDR2 (germline): SEHNR, FQNEAQ (reference sequence). Deletions cut 1 base from V and 2 bases from J, with 15 bases between. The CDR3 extends over 16 amino acids. The CDR3 protein is CASSLEVAGYPYEQYF. CDR3 sequence (DNA): TGTGCCAGCAGCTTAGAGGTGGCAGGATACCCCTACGAGCAGTACTTC.

V usage is TRBV5-1 and J usage is TRBJ2-5, with 10 bases matching TRBD1. There are 16 residues in the CDR3. Trimming cost V 4 bases and J 0 bases; bases outside gene matches: 6. Germline lookup yields CDR1 SGHRS and CDR2 YFSETQ. CDR3 amino acids: CASSPRGTGDQETQYF. As DNA, the CDR3 is TGCGCCAGCAGCCCTAGGGGGACAGGGGACCAAGAGACCCAGTACTTC. Drawing the rest from reference TRBV5-1 and TRBJ2-5, the complete variable domain is KAGVTQTPRYLIKTRGQQVTLSCSPISGHRSVSWYQQTPGQGLQFLFEYFSETQRNKGNFPGRFSGRQFSNSRSEMNVSTLELGDSALYLCASSPRGTGDQETQYFGPGTRLLVL.

The chain has TRBV29-1 and TRBJ2-5, with TRBD2 identical over 8 bases. Germline V lookup: CDR1 SQVTM, CDR2 ANQGSEA. The CDR3 loop spans 16 amino acids. The V segment lost 0 bases and the J segment 1 base; nucleotides outside the gene matches: 7. The CDR3 spells CSVEDRRGDRQETQYF. The CDR3 DNA reads as TGCAGCGTTGAAGATCGGCGGGGGGACCGCCAAGAGACCCAGTACTTC. The full variable domain, rest sourced from reference TRBV29-1 and TRBJ2-5, is SAVISQKPSRDICQRGTSLTIQCQVDSQVTMMFWYRQQPGQSLTLIATANQGSEATYESGFVIDKFPISRPNLTFSTLTVSNMSPEDSSIYLCSVEDRRGDRQETQYFGPGTRLLVL.

The J gene is TRBJ2-7, the V gene TRBV11-2, with 12 bases that match TRBD2. Germline V gene data show CDR1 as SGHAT and CDR2 as FQNNGV. V lost 3 bases, J lost 5 bases, and 5 bases stayed unmatched. The CDR3 extends over 15 amino acids. CDR3 DNA: TGTGCCAGCAGCTTTAGGACTAGCGGGGTCCACGAGCAGTACTTC. Its protein product is CASSFRTSGVHEQYF.

The rearrangement uses TRBV15 and TRBJ2-7; perhaps D is TRBD1 or TRBD2 (5 bases each). The CDR3 contains 16 residues. Trimming removed 6 bases from V and 5 bases from J, with 23 bases in between. CDR1 is LNHNV and CDR2 is YYDKDF in the germline V gene (reference sequence). As DNA, the CDR3 is TGTGCCACCAGACCTATCGGGACCCGGGACGGCCACGAGCAGTACTTC. Translated, it gives CATRPIGTRDGHEQYF.

The J gene is TRBJ2-3, the V gene TRBV10-1, with 12 bases identical to TRBD2. With V trimmed by 5 bases and J by 5 bases, 5 bases remained unmatched. This CDR3 spans 15 amino acids. Germline V CDR1 and CDR2: WNHNN, SYGVQD (reference sequence). The CDR3 nucleotides read TGCGCCAGCAGTTACGGACTAGCGGGGAAAGATACGCAGTATTTT. Its protein is CASSYGLAGKDTQYF.

The rearrangement joins TRBV19 to TRBJ1-3; 8 bases map to TRBD1. The V segment lost 1 base and the J segment 3 bases; nucleotides outside the gene matches: 8. Germline V gene lookup returns CDR1 LNHDA and CDR2 SQIVND (reference sequence). There are 17 residues in the CDR3. CDR3 DNA sequence: TGTGCCAGTAGTATAGGCAGGGGGCGATTCGGTGGAAACACCATATATTTT. This translates into CASSIGRGRFGGNTIYF.